The next 18 T cell receptor beta chains were all read from a single sample in a study of cytomegalovirus exposure and HLA in healthy donors. This PCR relied on a set of 60 Vbeta primers and 13 Jbeta primers. The assay was immunoSEQ multiplex PCR, and TCRdb's table has in-frame clones only and misses some. The sample contains about 240,000 clones, about 80% of which appear only once. Sequences were obtained from PBMCs. Source of these receptors: a woman aged 60-75 years in good health and CMV-seropositive.

The table lists this clone with a count of one. The V gene is TRBV28, the J gene TRBJ2-4; a weak D match, TRBD1 (6 bases). Trimming took off 1 base at V and 0 bases at J, with 7 bases between the two ends. Looked up from germline, CDR1 is MDHEN and CDR2 is SYDVKM. The length of the CDR3 is 15 residues. The CDR3 is CASSLSRGAKNIQYF. CDR3 sequence (DNA): TGTGCCAGCAGTTTATCCAGGGGAGCCAAAAACATTCAGTACTTC.

A note on this clone: Other nucleotide sequences in the sample specify the same CDR3. The rearrangement uses TRBV5-1 and TRBJ2-6; the match to TRBD1 covers 9 bases. CDR3 length: 16 residues. Trimming removed 3 bases from V and 4 bases from J; junction bases left unmatched: 5. Germline lookup yields CDR1 SGHRS and CDR2 YFSETQ. The CDR3 spells CASSSTGGAGANVLTF. CDR3 coding DNA: TGCGCCAGCAGCTCAACAGGGGGCGCCGGGGCCAACGTCCTGACTTTC.

This sequence joins TRBV20-1 and TRBJ1-2; unclear D gene. Trimming removed 1 base at V and 8 bases at J, with 8 bases between. The germline V gene encodes CDR1 DFQATT and CDR2 SNEGSKA (reference sequence). The CDR3 consists of 11 residues. The CDR3 loop is CSARGLRGYTF. The CDR3 region has the DNA TGCAGTGCTAGAGGGCTCCGCGGCTACACCTTC.

The J gene is TRBJ2-1, the V gene TRBV6-6, with D perhaps TRBD2 (6 bases). Germline assignment: CDR1 MNHNY and CDR2 SVGAGI (reference sequence). Trimming left V 5 bases short and J 7 bases short, with 15 bases between. The CDR3 length is 14 residues. The CDR3 sequence: CASSHGTLGNEQFF. The CDR3 bases are TGTGCCAGCAGTCACGGGACTCTCGGGAATGAGCAGTTCTTC.

A word on this clone: Other DNA sequences in the sample encode the same CDR3. The chain employs TRBV5-1 and TRBJ1-1, with D perhaps matching TRBD1 (6 bases). Trimming shortened V by 4 bases and J by 8 bases, and 18 bases separated the two germline ends. The germline V gene encodes CDR1 SGHRS and CDR2 YFSETQ. CDR3 length: 14 residues. The CDR3 region is CASSLQGSSGEAFF. CDR3 DNA sequence: TGCGCCAGCAGCCTCCAGGGGAGTTCGGGGGAAGCTTTCTTT.

The genes are TRBV7-6 and TRBJ2-6; the D gene is possibly TRBD2 (5 bases). The V gene lost 5 bases and the J gene lost 1 base, with 15 bases spanning the gap. Per the germline V gene, CDR1 is SGHVS and CDR2 is FNYEAQ. The CDR3 is 17 residues long. CDR3 amino acids: CASSPRRGRSGANVLTF. CDR3 nucleotides: TGTGCCAGCAGCCCTAGACGGGGTCGGTCTGGGGCCAACGTCCTGACTTTC.

This clone occurred once. V usage is TRBV7-8 and J usage is TRBJ2-2; maybe TRBD1 (5 bases). Per the germline V gene, CDR1 is SGHVS and CDR2 is FQNEAQ. The CDR3 runs 13 residues. With 5 bases removed from V and 6 bases from J, the gap between germline ends came to 10 bases. CDR3 region: CASSVQEAGELFF. The CDR3 DNA reads TGTGCCAGCAGCGTACAGGAAGCCGGGGAGCTGTTTTTT.

This chain links TRBV12-5 with TRBJ2-2; 9 positions match TRBD2. V shed 6 bases and J 9 bases; nucleotides not matched to a gene: 11. The CDR3 has 15 residues. Per germline, CDR1 LGHNT and CDR2 FRNRAP. This chain's CDR3 is CASGKPGLASRELFF. CDR3 nucleotide sequence: TGTGCTAGTGGCAAACCGGGACTAGCCTCTCGGGAGCTGTTTTTT. Full variable domain (remainder filled in from reference TRBV12-5 and TRBJ2-2): DARVTQTPRHKVTEMGQEVTMRCQPILGHNTVFWYRQTMMQGLELLAYFRNRAPLDDSGMPKDRFSAEMPDATLATLKIQPSEPRDSAVYFCASGKPGLASRELFFGEGSRLTVL.

This chain uses TRBV10-3 with TRBJ1-5; weak D call: TRBD1 (5 bases). Germline values: CDR1 ENHRY, CDR2 SYGVKD. The V end lost 0 bases, the J end lost 4 bases, and 7 bases lay between the germline ends. This CDR3 has 14 residues. In DNA form, the CDR3 reads TGTGCCATCAGTGAGTCAAGGGGAAATCAGCCCCAGCATTTT. Translated: CAISESRGNQPQHF.

This sequence joins TRBV19 and TRBJ1-2, with 9 bases identical to TRBD1. Germline V CDR1 and CDR2: LNHDA, SQIVND (reference sequence). Unmatched junction bases numbered 6, after V lost 3 bases and J lost 4 bases. The CDR3 has 15 residues. CDR3 DNA sequence: TGTGCCAGTAGTATCGGGACAGGGTCCATCTATGGCTACACCTTC. This sequence encodes CASSIGTGSIYGYTF.

This clone has a handful of counts. The J gene is TRBJ1-2, the V gene TRBV5-1, with D hard to call. V lost 0 bases and J 5 bases, leaving 14 bases between the germline ends. This CDR3 spans 15 amino acids. Germline-derived CDR1 and CDR2 are SGHRS and YFSETQ. CDR3 sequence (DNA): TGCGCCAGCAGCTTGGAGGCGGGGAGTCGGTATGGCTACACCTTC. It encodes CASSLEAGSRYGYTF.

The rearrangement uses TRBV9 and TRBJ2-5, with 7 bases that match TRBD2. Germline CDR1 is SGDLS and CDR2 is YYNGEE. V shed 3 bases, J shed 2 bases, and the junction held 13 bases outside the gene matches. The CDR3 is made up of 17 amino acids. In DNA, the CDR3 is TGTGCCAGCAGCGCACCCGTGGGCGGGGGAGCACAAGAGACCCAGTACTTC. It yields the protein CASSAPVGGGAQETQYF.

CDR3: CASSEGLAGNYEQYF. In DNA, the CDR3 is TGTGCCAGCAGCGAAGGACTAGCGGGGAACTACGAGCAGTACTTC. The genes are TRBV9 and TRBJ2-7; 12 bases match TRBD2. CDR1 SGDLS and CDR2 YYNGEE come from the germline V gene. V shed 3 bases and J 3 bases; nucleotides not matched to a gene: 4. The length of the CDR3 is 15 residues.

The V gene is TRBV2, the J gene TRBJ1-6, with 9 bases lining up with TRBD1. The germline V gene encodes CDR1 SNHLY and CDR2 FYNNEI. This CDR3 is 15 amino acids long. Trimming cost V 6 bases and J 5 bases; bases outside gene matches: 5. CDR3 in amino acids: CASRRTGADNSPLHF. In DNA, the CDR3 is TGTGCCAGCAGGAGGACAGGGGCCGATAATTCACCCCTCCACTTT.

The rearrangement joins TRBV9 to TRBJ1-3, with 7 positions matching TRBD1. This CDR3 has 17 amino acids. V lost 3 bases, J lost 3 bases, and 12 bases stayed unmatched. CDR1 and CDR2 (germline): SGDLS, YYNGEE. CDR3 loop: CASSGVLRQGGGNTIYF. The DNA of the CDR3 is TGTGCCAGCAGCGGAGTACTCCGGCAGGGGGGTGGAAACACCATATATTTT.

The V call is TRBV5-1, the J call TRBJ1-1, with 11 bases that match TRBD1. CDR1 is SGHRS, CDR2 YFSETQ, per germline. Trimming took 0 bases from V and 0 from J; bases not matched to a gene: 4. This CDR3 comprises 17 residues. This CDR3 reads CASSLGGTGGMNTEAFF. DNA for the CDR3: TGCGCCAGCAGCTTGGGTGGGACAGGGGGTATGAACACTGAAGCTTTCTTT.

The chain employs TRBV5-4 and TRBJ2-1; 8 bases are a match to TRBD2. CDR3 length equals 16 residues. V was clipped by 0 bases and J by 7 bases; unmatched bases: 9. Germline V CDR1 and CDR2: SGHNT, YYREEE (reference sequence). CDR3 coding DNA: TGTGCCAGCAGCTTGGCCGTTCGGGAGGGCCGAAATGAGCAGTTCTTC. Translating gives CASSLAVREGRNEQFF.

J is TRBJ2-7 and V is TRBV28; D might be TRBD1 (5 bases). The CDR3 totals 13 residues. V shed 5 bases and J shed 3 bases, with 11 bases lying between them. Germline CDR1 MDHEN, CDR2 SYDVKM. For the CDR3, the DNA is TGTGCCAGCAGTCCTACAGGATTCTACGAGCAGTACTTC. Protein: CASSPTGFYEQYF.